Reported below is one T cell receptor (beta chain). The sample belongs to a study of cytomegalovirus exposure and HLA in healthy donors. PCR employed 60 Vbeta and 13 Jbeta primers. The method was immunoSEQ multiplex PCR; TCRdb's version includes in-frame clones alone and lacks a portion of them. Of about 110,000 clones in the sample, nearly 75% were seen once. CDR1 is SNHLY, CDR2 FYNNEI, per germline. The J segment lost 5 bases and the V segment lost 6 bases, leaving 7 bases of the junction unmatched. The CDR3 covers 15 residues. The sequencing sample was made of PBMCs. This sequence was found in a man aged 25-45 years in good health and CMV-seropositive. The rearrangement uses TRBV2 and TRBJ1-6; 7 bases agree with TRBD1. The CDR3 DNA reads TGTGCCAGCAGGCCGACAGGGCAAAATAATTCACCCCTCCACTTT. Translating gives CASRPTGQNNSPLHF.